This TCR beta chain appears in the sequencing data of a study of early T cells in non-severe SARS-CoV-2 infection. Study in general: Unsorted whole-blood RNA was sequenced in bulk, leaving chains unpaired.

Broader study findings: Matching with VDJdb favored anti-spike CD8 responses (missing private and CD4 specificities).

The CDR3 runs to 17 residues. V gave up 3 bases and J gave up 4 bases; unmatched junction bases: 10. CDR1 SGHAT and CDR2 FQNNGV come from the germline V gene. Comment on this clonotype: Its antigen is not identified.

Molecules of cDNA were individually given unique molecular identifiers that were attached to them. MiXCR, run by TCRdb on the 5' RACE reads, gives a single entry per CDR3 protein. The sample holds tens of thousands of distinct CDR3 sequences, around a tenth seen once. The origin of this receptor is an adult who was a healthcare worker with PCR-confirmed SARS-CoV-2 infection or an uninfected control (not recorded which). The rearrangement links TRBV11-2 to TRBJ1-3; TRBD1 agrees at 9 bases. Sequencing was performed on whole blood. The CDR3: CASSFTGGAFGGNTIYF. DNA for the CDR3: TGTGCCAGCAGCTTTACAGGGGGCGCTTTTGGCGGAAACACCATATATTTT.